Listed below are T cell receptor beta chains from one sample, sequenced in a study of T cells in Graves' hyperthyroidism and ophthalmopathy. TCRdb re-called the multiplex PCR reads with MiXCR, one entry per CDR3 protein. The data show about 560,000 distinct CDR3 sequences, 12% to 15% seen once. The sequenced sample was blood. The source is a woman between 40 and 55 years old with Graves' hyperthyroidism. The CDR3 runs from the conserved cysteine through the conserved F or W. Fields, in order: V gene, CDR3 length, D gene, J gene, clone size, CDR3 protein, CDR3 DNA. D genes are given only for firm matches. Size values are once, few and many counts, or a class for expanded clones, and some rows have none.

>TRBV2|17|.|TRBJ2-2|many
CASSESVGRANTGELFF
TGTGCCAGCAGTGAATCGGTGGGAAGGGCGAACACCGGGGAGCTGTTTTTT
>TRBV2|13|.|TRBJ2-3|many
CASSYRNTDTQYF
TGTGCCAGCAGCTATAGGAACACAGATACGCAGTATTTT
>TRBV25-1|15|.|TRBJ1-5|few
CASTSGTGLDQPQHF
TGTGCCAGCACCTCGGGTACAGGTTTGGATCAGCCCCAGCATTTT
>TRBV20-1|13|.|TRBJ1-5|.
CSAGRDTDQPQHF
TGCAGTGCTGGGAGGGACACAGATCAGCCCCAGCATTTT
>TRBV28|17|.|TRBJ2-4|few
CASNPRAGAYGKNIQYF
TGTGCCAGCAATCCCAGAGCAGGCGCTTACGGCAAAAACATTCAGTACTTC
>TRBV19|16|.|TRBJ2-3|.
CASSIGTLTLTDTQYF
TGTGCCAGTAGTATAGGGACACTCACCCTCACAGATACGCAGTATTTT
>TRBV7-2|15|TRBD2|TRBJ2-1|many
CASTELAVSYNEQFF
TGTGCCAGCACCGAACTAGCGGTCTCCTACAATGAGCAGTTCTTC
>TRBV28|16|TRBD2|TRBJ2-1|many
CASTDPWTGGPGEQFF
TGTGCCAGCACCGATCCGTGGACGGGAGGGCCTGGTGAGCAGTTCTTC
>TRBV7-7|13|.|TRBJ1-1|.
CASSLSQYTEAFF
TGTGCTAGCAGCTTATCACAGTACACTGAAGCTTTCTTT
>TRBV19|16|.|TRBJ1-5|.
CASSTGANRVVQPQHF
TGTGCCAGTAGCACAGGAGCCAACAGGGTCGTTCAGCCCCAGCATTTT
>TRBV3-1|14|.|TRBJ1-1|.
CASSQEGMNTEAFF
TGTGCCAGCAGCCAAGAGGGGATGAACACTGAAGCTTTCTTT
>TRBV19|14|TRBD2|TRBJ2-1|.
CASNQREGRGEQFF
TGTGCCAGTAATCAGCGGGAGGGCCGTGGGGAGCAGTTCTTC
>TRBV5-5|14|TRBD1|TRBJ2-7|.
CASSSGQTNYEQYF
TGTGCCAGCAGCTCGGGACAGACCAATTACGAGCAGTACTTC
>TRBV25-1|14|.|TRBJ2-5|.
CASSEKVFQETQYF
TGTGCCAGCAGTGAAAAGGTGTTCCAAGAGACCCAGTACTTC
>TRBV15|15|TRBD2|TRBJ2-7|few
CATSRDRGGVYEQYF
TGTGCCACCAGCAGAGACCGGGGAGGGGTCTACGAGCAGTACTTC
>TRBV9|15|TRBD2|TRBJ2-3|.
CASSVVAGGLDTQYF
TGTGCCAGCAGCGTAGTAGCGGGAGGACTAGATACGCAGTATTTT
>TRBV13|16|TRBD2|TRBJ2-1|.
CASSLGRGRAGGEQFF
TGTGCCAGCAGCTTAGGTCGCGGGAGGGCCGGGGGTGAGCAGTTCTTC
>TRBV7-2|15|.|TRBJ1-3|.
CASSLVGAPGNTIYF
TGTGCCAGCAGCTTAGTAGGTGCGCCTGGAAACACCATATATTTT
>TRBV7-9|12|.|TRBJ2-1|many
CASSLALGEQFF
TGTGCCAGCAGCTTAGCGCTGGGTGAGCAGTTCTTC
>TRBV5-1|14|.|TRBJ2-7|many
CASSPPGVGREQYF
TGCGCCAGCAGCCCACCAGGGGTTGGAAGGGAGCAGTACTTC
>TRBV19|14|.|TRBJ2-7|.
CASAPGLAPYEQYF
TGTGCCAGTGCCCCCGGGTTGGCCCCCTACGAGCAGTACTTC
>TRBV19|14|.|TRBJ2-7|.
CASSPDLTSYEQYF
TGTGCCAGTAGTCCCGACTTAACCTCCTACGAGCAGTACTTC
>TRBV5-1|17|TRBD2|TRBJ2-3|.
CASSLGGLAGGPDTQYF
TGCGCCAGCAGCTTGGGGGGACTAGCGGGAGGACCAGATACGCAGTATTTT
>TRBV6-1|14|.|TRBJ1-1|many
CASSYLGTSTEAFF
TGTGCCAGCAGTTATTTGGGAACGTCCACTGAAGCTTTCTTT
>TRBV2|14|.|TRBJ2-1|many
CASSELIVVNEQFF
TGTGCCAGCAGTGAACTAATAGTAGTTAATGAGCAGTTCTTC
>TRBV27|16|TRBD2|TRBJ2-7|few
CATYSRGLAGVYEQYF
TGTGCCACCTATTCACGAGGACTAGCGGGAGTCTACGAGCAGTACTTC
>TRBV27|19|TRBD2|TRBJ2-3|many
CASSFFQTSGREGTDTQYF
TGTGCCAGCAGTTTTTTTCAGACTAGCGGGAGGGAGGGAACAGATACGCAGTATTTT
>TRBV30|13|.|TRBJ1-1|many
CAWDRDSNTEAFF
TGTGCCTGGGACCGGGACTCGAACACTGAAGCTTTCTTT
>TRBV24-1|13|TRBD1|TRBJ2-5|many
CASRGRNQETQYF
TGTGCCAGCAGGGGGCGGAACCAAGAGACCCAGTACTTC
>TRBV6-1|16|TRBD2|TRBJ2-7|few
CASSQISGRAPYEQYF
TGTGCCAGCAGCCAGATTAGCGGGAGGGCCCCCTACGAGCAGTACTTC
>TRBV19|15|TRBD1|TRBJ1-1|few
CASKKGDRGVTEAFF
TGTGCCAGCAAAAAGGGGGACAGGGGAGTTACTGAAGCTTTCTTT
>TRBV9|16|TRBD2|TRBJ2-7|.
CASSVNALASTYEQYF
TGTGCCAGCAGCGTAAACGCACTAGCGTCTACCTACGAGCAGTACTTC
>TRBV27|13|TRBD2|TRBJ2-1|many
CASNPGGGRGQFF
TGTGCCAGCAATCCGGGAGGGGGGCGTGGGCAGTTCTTC
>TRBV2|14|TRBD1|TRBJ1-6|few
CASRMTGSGSPLHF
TGTGCCAGCAGGATGACAGGGTCGGGCTCACCCCTCCACTTT
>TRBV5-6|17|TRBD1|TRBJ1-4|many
CASSPRFPGQMNEKLFF
TGTGCCAGCAGCCCACGGTTCCCGGGACAGATGAATGAAAAACTGTTTTTT
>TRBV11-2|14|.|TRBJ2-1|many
CASSLETAYNEQFF
TGTGCCAGCAGCTTAGAGACTGCCTACAATGAGCAGTTCTTC
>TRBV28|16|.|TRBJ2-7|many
CASSPPTGRGGYEQYF
TGTGCCAGCAGCCCTCCTACGGGCAGGGGGGGGTACGAGCAGTACTTC
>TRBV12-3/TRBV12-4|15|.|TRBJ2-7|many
CASSQGLGSFYEQYF
TGTGCCAGCAGCCAGGGGCTCGGCAGCTTCTACGAGCAGTACTTC
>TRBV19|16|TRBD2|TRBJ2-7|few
CASSRESSGRAYEQYF
TGTGCCAGTAGCAGAGAGTCTAGCGGGAGGGCCTACGAGCAGTACTTC
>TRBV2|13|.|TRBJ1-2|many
CASQAGAGYGYTF
TGTGCCAGCCAAGCGGGGGCCGGCTATGGCTACACCTTC
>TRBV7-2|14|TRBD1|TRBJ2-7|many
CASSQNRGQEEQYF
TGTGCCAGCAGCCAGAACAGGGGGCAAGAAGAGCAGTACTTC
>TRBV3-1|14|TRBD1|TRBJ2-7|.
CASGTGGSSYEQYF
TGTGCCAGCGGGACAGGGGGCTCCTCCTACGAGCAGTACTTC
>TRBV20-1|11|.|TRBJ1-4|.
CSATTPGQLFF
TGCAGTGCTACTACTCCGGGACAACTGTTTTTT
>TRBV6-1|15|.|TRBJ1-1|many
CASTPGLLEGTEAFF
TGTGCCAGCACTCCCGGACTCCTGGAGGGGACTGAAGCTTTCTTT
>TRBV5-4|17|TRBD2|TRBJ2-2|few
CASSLGLAGDSTGELFF
TGTGCCAGCAGCTTGGGACTAGCGGGAGATAGTACCGGGGAGCTGTTTTTT
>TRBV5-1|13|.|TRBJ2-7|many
CASTPGTSYEQYF
TGCGCCAGCACTCCAGGGACCTCCTACGAGCAGTACTTC
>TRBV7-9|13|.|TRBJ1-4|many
CASSFQGGEKLFF
TGTGCCAGCAGCTTTCAGGGTGGAGAAAAACTGTTTTTT